These 25 T cell receptor beta chains came from one sample sequenced in a study of cytomegalovirus exposure and HLA in healthy donors (dated 2017 in TCRdb). Libraries were made using the immunoSEQ multiplex PCR assay. For the multiplex PCR, a mixture combining 60 forward primers for TCR Vbeta segments and 13 reverse primers for TCR Jbeta segments was used. Held by TCRdb, this immuneACCESS table contains in-frame sequences only and omits some clones. Under half of the omission traces to an unresolved V gene where checked; the cause of the rest is unknown. The sample table holds around 200,000 clones, of which 70% to 85% were seen once. Approximately 1.2% of the sample goes to the ten largest clones. Sequenced input: PBMCs. Every receptor here comes from a girl aged 2-10 years in good health and CMV-seropositive.

This chain links TRBV9 with TRBJ2-2, with 8 bases fitting TRBD1. Germline assignment: CDR1 SGDLS and CDR2 YYNGEE. This CDR3 is built from 20 residues. V gave up 0 bases and J gave up 3 bases; unmatched junction bases: 16. As DNA, the CDR3 is TGTGCCAGCAGCGTAGTGGCAGGGGGCGCTTCCGTATTGGACACCGGGGAGCTGTTTTTT. The encoded protein is CASSVVAGGASVLDTGELFF.

The genes are TRBV7-2 and TRBJ2-7; 7 bases agree with TRBD2. There are 15 residues in the CDR3. With V trimmed by 0 bases and J by 3 bases, 5 bases remained unmatched. Germline loops: CDR1 SGHTA, CDR2 FQGNSA. The CDR3 spells CASSLAPGGNYEQYF. CDR3 bases: TGTGCCAGCAGCTTAGCACCGGGAGGAAACTACGAGCAGTACTTC.

The chain uses TRBV28 and TRBJ1-5; tentative D call: TRBD1 (5 bases). The V and J ends lost 3 bases and 5 bases respectively, with 17 bases between them. This CDR3 spans 16 amino acids. Germline V CDR1 and CDR2: MDHEN, SYDVKM. CDR3 loop: CASSFGMEGVDQPQHF. CDR3 sequence (DNA): TGTGCCAGCAGTTTTGGTATGGAAGGGGTGGATCAGCCCCAGCATTTT.

The chain couples TRBV6-5 to TRBJ2-7; TRBD1 agrees at 10 bases. Trimming cost V 6 bases and J 4 bases; bases outside gene matches: 9. The CDR3 sequence is 15 residues long. Germline lookup yields CDR1 MNHEY and CDR2 SVGAGI. The CDR3 region has the DNA TGTGCCAGCAGAAAACCTCGGGACAGGGGATACGAGCAGTACTTC. As protein: CASRKPRDRGYEQYF.

The V gene is TRBV27, the J gene TRBJ2-7; 11 nucleotides align to TRBD2. The junction had 3 bases not matched to a gene; V was cut back by 3 bases and J by 2 bases. This CDR3 is 15 amino acids long. CDR1 is MNHEY and CDR2 is SMNVEV in the germline V gene (reference sequence). The CDR3 coding sequence is TGTGCCAGCAGTTTGGGGACTAGCGGCACCTACGAGCAGTACTTC. This translates into CASSLGTSGTYEQYF.

The V call is TRBV20-1, the J call TRBJ2-3, with 7 bases lining up with TRBD1. The V and J ends lost 6 bases and 6 bases, in that order; junction bases with no gene match: 3. The CDR3 spans 11 residues. Germline V gene data show CDR1 as DFQATT and CDR2 as SNEGSKA (reference sequence). Here the CDR3 DNA reads TGCAGTGCACCACAGGGGGATACGCAGTATTTT. It codes for CSAPQGDTQYF.

V and J are TRBV7-2 and TRBJ1-3; the D is unclear. V gave up 5 bases and J gave up 7 bases, with 15 bases separating them. The V gene's germline CDR1 is SGHTA and CDR2 FQGNSA. The CDR3 consists of 14 residues. As DNA, the CDR3 is TGTGCCAGCAGCCCTGTCGAAGCGGGGAACACCATATATTTT. Its translation is CASSPVEAGNTIYF. The full variable domain, in which reference TRBV7-2 and TRBJ1-3 provide the parts outside the CDR3, is GAGVSQSPSNKVTEKGKDVELRCDPISGHTALYWYRQSLGQGLEFLIYFQGNSAPDKSGLPSDRFSAERTGGSVSTLTIQRTQQEDSAVYLCASSPVEAGNTIYFGEGSWLTVV.

The chain joins TRBV2 to TRBJ1-5; 7 bases line up with TRBD1. The germline gives CDR1 SNHLY, CDR2 FYNNEI. This CDR3 is 16 amino acids long. J was trimmed by 6 bases and V by 3 bases; bases with no gene match: 11. In DNA form, the CDR3 reads TGTGCCAGCAGTGATACAAGGGCAGGGGGACTTCAGCCCCAGCATTTT. Its protein is CASSDTRAGGLQPQHF.

The chain combines TRBV5-1 with TRBJ2-1; weak D call: TRBD2 (6 bases). Deletions cut 7 bases from V and 8 bases from J, with 19 bases between. From germline, CDR1 is SGHRS and CDR2 YFSETQ. CDR3 size: 14 residues. In nucleotides, the CDR3 is TGCGCCAGCTCCCTAGCGACCTCTATGTATGAGCAGTTCTTC. Amino acid sequence: CASSLATSMYEQFF.

The V call is TRBV27, the J call TRBJ1-1, with D possibly being TRBD1 (5 bases). The CDR3 consists of 15 residues. CDR1 and CDR2 from the germline V gene are MNHEY and SMNVEV (reference sequence). V gave up 8 bases and J gave up 3 bases, with 19 bases separating them. CDR3 in amino acids: CASEQTALGHTEAFF. The CDR3 DNA is TGTGCCAGCGAACAGACAGCCCTGGGGCACACTGAAGCTTTCTTT.

The chain carries TRBV5-4 and TRBJ1-2; 9 positions agree with TRBD1. The CDR3 is made up of 15 amino acids. The V gene end was trimmed by 4 bases and the J gene end by 7 bases; junction bases not matched to a gene: 11. Germline V gene lookup returns CDR1 SGHNT and CDR2 YYREEE (reference sequence). CDR3 region: CASSPWDRESFGYTF. CDR3 DNA: TGTGCCAGCAGCCCGTGGGACAGGGAATCTTTTGGCTACACCTTC.

The chain recombines TRBV5-6 with TRBJ2-7; 7 nucleotides match TRBD2. Germline trimming cut 3 bases from V and 0 bases from J; bases unmatched to any gene: 9. The CDR3 spans 16 residues. CDR1 is SGHDT and CDR2 is YYEEEE in the germline V gene. The CDR3 nucleotides read TGTGCCAGCAGCTCCGACCGGGGGGTCAGCTCCTACGAGCAGTACTTC. Translated: CASSSDRGVSSYEQYF.

This chain joins TRBV11-3 and TRBJ1-3; TRBD1 aligns across 7 bases. The CDR3 is made up of 16 amino acids. Germline V CDR1 and CDR2: SGHNT, YENEEA. The ends lost 5 bases at V and 4 bases at J; junction bases unmatched: 11. CDR3 protein: CASSPGRRGRGNTIYF. As DNA, the CDR3 is TGTGCCAGCAGCCCCGGGCGGAGGGGGCGAGGAAACACCATATATTTT.

The chain uses TRBV6-1 and TRBJ1-5; D unclear. The V and J ends lost 2 bases and 1 base respectively, with 24 bases between them. Germline lookup yields CDR1 MNHNS and CDR2 SASEGT. This CDR3 is built from 20 residues. CDR3 DNA sequence: TGTGCCAGCAGTGAATATGGTCGCGCTGGAGAAAAAAAGAGCAATCAGCCCCAGCATTTT. Protein product: CASSEYGRAGEKKSNQPQHF.

This clone came up a few times. The V gene is TRBV4-1, the J gene TRBJ1-1; D gene uncertain. The CDR3 covers 13 residues. The germline V gene encodes CDR1 MGHRA and CDR2 YSYEKL. V lost 3 bases to trimming and J lost 6 bases, with 11 bases between them. The CDR3 spells CASSQFIQAEAFF. In DNA, the CDR3 is TGCGCCAGCAGCCAGTTTATTCAGGCTGAAGCTTTCTTT.

A few counts support this clone. The V and J genes are TRBV12-5 and TRBJ1-2; the match to TRBD1 covers 8 bases. This CDR3 has 13 residues. Germline CDR1 reads LGHNT; CDR2 reads FRNRAP. J gave up 4 bases and V 2 bases, and 0 bases lay outside the gene matches. The CDR3, as DNA: TGTGCTAGTGGTTTGACAGGGGGCTATGGCTACACCTTC. Protein: CASGLTGGYGYTF.

The chain links TRBV1 to TRBJ1-6; TRBD1 reflects the table's D call only, with no check against the DNA. TRBV1 is labeled a pseudogene. This CDR3 has 16 amino acids. The CDR3 is CTSSQVRGAYNSPLHF. The DNA for the CDR3 is TGCACCAGCAGCCAGGTTAGGGGTGCCTATAATTCACCCCTCCACTTT.

This clone was counted a single time. The chain combines TRBV10-3 with TRBJ2-5; 13 bases match TRBD2. The J call may be in error: the DNA end matches TRBJ2-7 better. This CDR3 contains 13 residues. Per germline, CDR1 ENHRY and CDR2 SYGVKD. The CDR3 region is CAIRTSGRYEQYF. CDR3 DNA: TGTGCCATCAGGACTAGCGGGAGGTACGAGCAGTACTTC.

The rearrangement joins TRBV7-2 to TRBJ2-7; D might be TRBD1 (7 bases). CDR1 and CDR2 from the germline V gene are SGHTA and FQGNSA. V lost 4 bases, J lost 4 bases, and 14 bases lay in between. This CDR3 is built from 14 residues. The CDR3 DNA sequence: TGTGCCAGCAGCTACGCAGGGGGGAGGTACGAGCAGTACTTC. It encodes CASSYAGGRYEQYF.

Comment on this clone: Different DNA sequences within this sample yield the same CDR3. The CDR3 loop reads CASSPGLAGGGSYNEQFF. The CDR3 nucleotides are TGCGCCAGCAGTCCGGGACTAGCGGGAGGGGGATCCTACAATGAGCAGTTCTTC. The chain combines TRBV5-1 with TRBJ2-1; 16 bases align to TRBD2. Trimming removed 5 bases from V and 1 base from J; junction bases left unmatched: 6. Germline values: CDR1 SGHRS, CDR2 YFSETQ. This CDR3 is 18 amino acids long.

V and J are TRBV5-4 and TRBJ2-7; 11 bases map to TRBD2. Germline CDR1 reads SGHNT; CDR2 reads YYREEE (reference sequence). The V and J ends lost 4 bases and 1 base, in that order; junction bases with no gene match: 4. CDR3 size: 15 residues. The CDR3 spells CASSPGLAESYEQYF. The CDR3 DNA sequence: TGTGCCAGCAGCCCGGGACTAGCGGAGTCCTACGAGCAGTACTTC.

This clone was counted between two and nine times. This chain connects TRBV7-6 to TRBJ1-1, with D unclear. Germline V CDR1 and CDR2: SGHVS, FNYEAQ. With 5 bases removed from V and 4 bases from J, the gap between germline ends came to 11 bases. The CDR3 has 13 residues. CDR3 sequence reads: CASSPSRITEAFF. The CDR3 DNA is TGTGCCAGCAGCCCTTCGCGGATCACTGAAGCTTTCTTT. Full variable domain (missing parts from reference TRBV7-6 and TRBJ1-1): GAGVSQSPRYKVTKRGQDVALRCDPISGHVSLYWYRQALGQGPEFLTYFNYEAQQDKSGLPNDRFSAERPEGSISTLTIQRTEQRDSAMYRCASSPSRITEAFFGQGTRLTVV.

The gene calls are TRBV7-8 and TRBJ2-7; 7 nucleotides agree with TRBD2. The V and J ends lost 5 bases and 3 bases, in that order; junction bases with no gene match: 10. The germline gives CDR1 SGHVS, CDR2 FQNEAQ. The CDR3 is 15 amino acids. The CDR3 sequence is CASSPHGRGNYEQYF. Written as DNA, the CDR3 is TGTGCCAGCAGCCCCCATGGGAGGGGAAACTACGAGCAGTACTTC.

In its sample, this clone was seen once. The rearrangement links TRBV18 to TRBJ2-5; 7 bases line up with TRBD1. This CDR3 is built from 18 residues. The germline V gene encodes CDR1 KGHSH and CDR2 LQKENI. Trimming removed 0 bases from V and 1 base from J; junction bases left unmatched: 11. The CDR3 DNA follows: TGTGCCAGCTCACCACCCGCCGGACAGGTCCTGACCCAAGAGACCCAGTACTTC. Protein: CASSPPAGQVLTQETQYF.

The chain joins TRBV5-6 to TRBJ1-2; 8 nucleotides match TRBD1. Per germline, CDR1 SGHDT and CDR2 YYEEEE. V lost 6 bases and J lost 1; bases outside the gene matches: 11. The CDR3 contains 16 residues. The CDR3 DNA is TGTGCCAGCAATCCCCAGGGGGCCCTTTTTAACTATGGCTACACCTTC. It codes for CASNPQGALFNYGYTF.